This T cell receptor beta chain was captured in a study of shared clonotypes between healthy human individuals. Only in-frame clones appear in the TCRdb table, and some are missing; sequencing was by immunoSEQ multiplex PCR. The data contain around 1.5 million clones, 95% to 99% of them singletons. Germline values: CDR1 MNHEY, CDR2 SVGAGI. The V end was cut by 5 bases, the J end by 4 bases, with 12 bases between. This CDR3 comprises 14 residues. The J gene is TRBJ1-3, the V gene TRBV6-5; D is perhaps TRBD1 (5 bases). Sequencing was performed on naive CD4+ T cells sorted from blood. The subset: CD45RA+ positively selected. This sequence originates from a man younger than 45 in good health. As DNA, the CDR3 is TGTGCCAGCAGTCAGGTCGGGGGAGGAAACACCATATATTTT. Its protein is CASSQVGGGNTIYF.